One and the same sample provided the 27 T cell receptor beta chains below, sequenced in a study of response to subunit inactivated influenza vaccine. Using its own MiXCR run on the RT-PCR reads, TCRdb lists one record per CDR3 protein. Altogether about 650,000 distinct CDR3 sequences are present, 15% to 17% being singletons, with the ten largest covering around a tenth. Sequencing used PBMCs from blood, obtained about 13 days after vaccination. All receptors derive from a man in his forties or fifties who received an inactivated influenza vaccine.

This chain uses TRBV4-1 with TRBJ2-5, with D hard to call. This CDR3 is 15 amino acids long. The germline CDR1 and CDR2 sequences are MGHRA and YSYEKL. The V and J ends lost 1 base and 1 base respectively, with 10 bases between them. CDR3 bases: TGCGCCAGCAGCCAAGTAGGGCACTTCCAAGAGACCCAGTACTTC. Its translation is CASSQVGHFQETQYF.

This rearrangement joins TRBV20-1 to TRBJ1-4, with 8 bases matching TRBD1. Germline V gene lookup returns CDR1 DFQATT and CDR2 SNEGSKA (reference sequence). Trimming removed 3 bases from V and 6 bases from J; junction bases left unmatched: 0. The CDR3 runs 12 residues. The CDR3 region is CSARDRDEKLFF. The CDR3 nucleotides read TGCAGTGCTAGGGACAGGGATGAAAAACTGTTTTTT.

This clonotype was counted once. The CDR3 bases are TGTGCCAGCAGCCAGGGACAGCCGCCGAACACTGAAGCTTTCTTT. Translating gives CASSQGQPPNTEAFF. The chain is built from TRBV4-2 and TRBJ1-1; TRBD1 matches at 7 bases. The V gene end was trimmed by 3 bases and the J gene end by 1 base; junction bases not matched to a gene: 5. CDR3 size: 15 residues. Germline-derived CDR1 and CDR2 are LGHNA and YNFKEQ.

The chain is built from TRBV5-5 and TRBJ2-2; D may be TRBD1 (5 bases). The CDR3 length is 16 residues. Germline CDR1 is SGHKS and CDR2 is YYEKEE (reference sequence). V lost 4 bases to trimming and J lost 1 base, with 14 bases between them. CDR3 region: CASSPRQQQNTGELFF. In DNA form, the CDR3 reads TGTGCCAGCAGCCCACGACAGCAACAGAACACCGGGGAGCTGTTTTTT.

There are a few counts of this clonotype. This chain links TRBV6-2 or TRBV6-3 with TRBJ2-3; 7 positions match TRBD2. Unmatched junction bases numbered 1, after V lost 4 bases and J lost 0 bases. The CDR3 is 14 residues long. Germline values: CDR1 MNHEY, CDR2 SVGEGT. The CDR3 DNA is TGTGCCAGCAGTTGGGACTATAGCACAGATACGCAGTATTTT. It is translated as CASSWDYSTDTQYF.

This clonotype appeared a few times. V usage is TRBV3-1 and J usage is TRBJ2-7, with 9 bases identical to TRBD2. Germline CDR1 reads LGHDT; CDR2 reads YNNKEL (reference sequence). This CDR3 spans 14 amino acids. V lost 1 base, J lost 6 bases, and 4 bases stayed unmatched. CDR3 coding DNA: TGTGCCAGCAGCCAAGCGGCGGGGGGGCGCGAGCAGTACTTC. Residues: CASSQAAGGREQYF.

CDR3 coding DNA: TGTGCCAGCAGCGCGGTGGTCGGGGAGCTGTTTTTT. Its translation is CASSAVVGELFF. The rearrangement uses TRBV9 and TRBJ2-2; D is uncertain. The CDR3 has 12 amino acids. Trimming removed 3 bases from V and 7 bases from J, with 7 bases in between. The germline V gene has CDR1 SGDLS and CDR2 YYNGEE.

The genes are TRBV11-2 and TRBJ1-6; D call uncertain. This CDR3 is built from 14 residues. Germline V lookup: CDR1 SGHAT, CDR2 FQNNGV. The germline V and J ends were trimmed by 4 bases and 9 bases, with 13 bases remaining between them. Written as DNA, the CDR3 is TGTGCCAGCAGCTACGAATCCAAAGGTTCACCCCTCCACTTT. Its protein product is CASSYESKGSPLHF.

This clonotype was detected only a few times. Sequence at one end of the junction differs from germline and may be a read error. This rearrangement joins TRBV20-1 to TRBJ1-2, with D possibly TRBD1 on 5 matching bases. Germline V gene data show CDR1 as DFQATT and CDR2 as SNEGSKA (reference sequence). The CDR3 runs to 12 residues. The CDR3 DNA reads TGCAGTGCCAGAGAGGGGTACTATGGCTACACCTTC. Translation gives CSAREGYYGYTF.

The gene calls are TRBV5-1 and TRBJ1-1; a weak D match, TRBD1 (6 bases). V lost 6 bases and J 2 bases, leaving 11 bases between the germline ends. The CDR3 sequence is 13 residues long. Germline V gene lookup returns CDR1 SGHRS and CDR2 YFSETQ. The CDR3 region is CASKGEPNTEAFF. The CDR3 region has the DNA TGCGCCAGCAAGGGGGAACCTAACACTGAAGCTTTCTTT.

This sequence joins TRBV7-9 and TRBJ2-2, with D possibly matching TRBD2 (6 bases). V dropped 7 bases and J dropped 1 base, with 13 bases sitting between them. CDR3 size: 15 residues. Germline V lookup: CDR1 SEHNR, CDR2 FQNEAQ (reference sequence). DNA of the CDR3: TGTGCCAGCACTTCCCGGGACTTGAACACCGGGGAGCTGTTTTTT. Translation: CASTSRDLNTGELFF.

The CDR3 DNA sequence: TGTGCCATCAGGACTAGAAAAAGCACAGATACGCAGTATTTT. Its protein is CAIRTRKSTDTQYF. The chain employs TRBV10-3 and TRBJ2-3; D might be TRBD2 (6 bases). The germline V gene encodes CDR1 ENHRY and CDR2 SYGVKD. The CDR3 covers 14 residues. V dropped 6 bases and J dropped 0 bases, with 10 bases sitting between them.

This clonotype has just a few counts. The chain employs TRBV14 and TRBJ2-7, with TRBD1 identical over 11 bases. V dropped 1 base and J dropped 4; count of bases not matched to a gene: 9. CDR3 length equals 17 residues. Germline CDR1 reads SGHDN; CDR2 reads FVKESK. The CDR3 loop is CASSQAGQGARRYEQYF. The CDR3 DNA sequence: TGTGCCAGCAGCCAAGCTGGACAGGGGGCGAGGCGATACGAGCAGTACTTC.

The gene calls are TRBV6-1 and TRBJ2-5; D call uncertain. The CDR3 has 12 residues. V was trimmed by 6 bases and J by 3 bases, leaving 8 bases between them. CDR1 is MNHNS and CDR2 is SASEGT in the germline V gene. The CDR3 region is CASSGAEETQYF. CDR3 DNA sequence: TGTGCCAGCAGCGGAGCAGAAGAGACCCAGTACTTC.

The rearrangement links TRBV11-2 to TRBJ2-1; 11 nucleotides match TRBD1. The CDR3 is 13 amino acids. Per the germline V gene, CDR1 is SGHAT and CDR2 is FQNNGV. V was pared by 10 bases and J by 9 bases, with 8 bases of the junction left unmatched. CDR3 bases: TGTGCCACTTCGGGACAGGGGGTCGGTGAGCAGTTCTTC. As protein: CATSGQGVGEQFF.

The chain carries TRBV12-3 or TRBV12-4 and TRBJ2-5; 10 bases match TRBD2. This CDR3 is 15 amino acids long. The ends lost 7 bases at V and 0 bases at J; junction bases unmatched: 5. The CDR3 DNA is TGTGCCAGCACCCCCGGGACTAGCGACCAAGAGACCCAGTACTTC. Amino acids: CASTPGTSDQETQYF.

This clonotype occurred many times. The chain combines TRBV10-3 with TRBJ2-3, with 10 nucleotides matching TRBD1. CDR1 ENHRY and CDR2 SYGVKD come from the germline V gene. CDR3 length: 15 residues. J lost 4 bases, V lost 7 bases, and 8 bases had no gene match. The CDR3, as DNA: TGTGCCATCACCGAGGGACAGGGGATTGCAGATACGCAGTATTTT. It encodes CAITEGQGIADTQYF.

The rearrangement links TRBV7-9 to TRBJ2-7; no clear D. In germline, CDR1 is SEHNR, CDR2 FQNEAQ (reference sequence). The length of the CDR3 is 12 residues. With 5 bases removed from V and 8 bases from J, the gap between germline ends came to 13 bases. The CDR3 protein is CASSALTSKQYF. DNA for the CDR3: TGTGCCAGCAGCGCCCTGACGAGTAAGCAGTACTTC.

This clonotype has more than one count but fewer than ten. The V gene is TRBV11-2, the J gene TRBJ2-3, with D tentatively TRBD2 (5 bases). The CDR3 spans 17 residues. Germline V gene lookup returns CDR1 SGHAT and CDR2 FQNNGV. Trimming shortened V by 2 bases and J by 4 bases, and 19 bases separated the two germline ends. CDR3 protein: CASSLSLRAYPPDTQYF. In DNA, the CDR3 is TGTGCCAGCAGCTTAAGTTTGAGGGCCTACCCCCCAGATACGCAGTATTTT.

In its sample, this clonotype was seen a few times. The CDR3 nucleotides read TGTGCCAGCAGCCGGGGGACAGGGGCCTACACCGGGGAGCTGTTTTTT. This encodes CASSRGTGAYTGELFF. This chain uses TRBV6-1 with TRBJ2-2; TRBD1 aligns across 10 bases. The CDR3 has 16 residues. With V trimmed by 6 bases and J by 3 bases, 7 bases remained unmatched. Germline-derived CDR1 and CDR2 are MNHNS and SASEGT.

This clonotype was counted only a few times. This chain uses TRBV7-9 with TRBJ2-2; TRBD1 or TRBD2 may be the D gene (6 bases each). Trimming took 5 bases from V and 7 from J, leaving 20 bases between them. The CDR3 contains 16 residues. Germline V gives CDR1 SEHNR, CDR2 FQNEAQ (reference sequence). The CDR3 DNA follows: TGTGCCAGCAGCCCCACTGTGGGGGGCTACGGCGGGGAGCTGTTTTTT. Protein sequence: CASSPTVGGYGGELFF.

There are many counts of this clonotype. This chain joins TRBV5-1 and TRBJ2-5; TRBD1 might be the D (5 bases). The V end was cut by 0 bases, the J end by 3 bases, with 9 bases between. The length of the CDR3 is 14 residues. Per the germline V gene, CDR1 is SGHRS and CDR2 is YFSETQ. Written as DNA, the CDR3 is TGCGCCAGCAGCTTGGGAAGGGGAAAAGAGACCCAGTACTTC. It encodes CASSLGRGKETQYF. Drawing the rest from reference TRBV5-1 and TRBJ2-5, the complete variable domain is KAGVTQTPRYLIKTRGQQVTLSCSPISGHRSVSWYQQTPGQGLQFLFEYFSETQRNKGNFPGRFSGRQFSNSRSEMNVSTLELGDSALYLCASSLGRGKETQYFGPGTRLLVL.

The chain uses TRBV15 and TRBJ2-5, with a possible D match to TRBD2 (6 bases). There are 13 residues in the CDR3. The V and J ends lost 5 bases and 5 bases respectively, with 12 bases between them. Germline loops: CDR1 LNHNV, CDR2 YYDKDF (reference sequence). The CDR3 coding sequence is TGTGCCACCAGCCTCGGCGGGAAGGAGACCCAGTACTTC. It specifies CATSLGGKETQYF.

This chain uses TRBV7-9 with TRBJ2-1; possible D gene TRBD1, 5 bases. Germline V gene lookup returns CDR1 SEHNR and CDR2 FQNEAQ (reference sequence). CDR3 length: 14 amino acids. V was trimmed by 5 bases and J by 4 bases, leaving 12 bases between them. The DNA for the CDR3 is TGTGCCAGCAGCAGCAGGGAACCTTACAATGAGCAGTTCTTC. Its translation: CASSSREPYNEQFF.

V is TRBV27 and J is TRBJ2-2; 9 nucleotides match TRBD2. The CDR3 extends over 17 amino acids. Germline loops: CDR1 MNHEY, CDR2 SMNVEV (reference sequence). V shed 2 bases and J 0 bases; nucleotides not matched to a gene: 4. The CDR3 here is CASSLDLAGTNTGELFF. The CDR3 bases are TGTGCCAGCAGTTTAGACCTAGCGGGGACGAACACCGGGGAGCTGTTTTTT.

The chain combines TRBV7-9 with TRBJ1-2, with 7 bases that match TRBD1. The CDR3 loop spans 14 amino acids. V gave up 4 bases and J gave up 4 bases; unmatched junction bases: 6. The germline V gene has CDR1 SEHNR and CDR2 FQNEAQ (reference sequence). CDR3 bases: TGTGCCAGCAGCTCCGGACAGGCTATCTATGGCTACACCTTC. This gives the protein CASSSGQAIYGYTF.

This chain joins TRBV28 and TRBJ2-1; D is perhaps TRBD2 (6 bases). V was clipped by 7 bases and J by 10 bases, with 17 bases between them. Germline assignment: CDR1 MDHEN and CDR2 SYDVKM. The CDR3 has 13 residues. The CDR3 nucleotides read TGTGCCAGCAACCCCCCCTATAGCGGAGAGCAGTTCTTC. As protein: CASNPPYSGEQFF.